This T cell receptor beta chain emerged from a study of T cell changes during pregnancy in multiple sclerosis. The length of the CDR3 is 15 residues. V lost 1 base and J 2 bases, leaving 11 bases between the germline ends. The V gene's germline CDR1 is SGHVS and CDR2 FNYEAQ. Method: immunoSEQ multiplex PCR; TCRdb's copy keeps in-frame clones and lacks some. The repertoire holds 45,000 to 50,000 clones, roughly 93% seen once, with approximately 0.4% in the top ten. The sample here was CD4+ T cells from peripheral blood mononuclear cells, taken in the second trimester of pregnancy. The genes are TRBV7-6 and TRBJ2-5, with a tentative D call TRBD2 (6 bases). The sequence derives from a female donor in good health, enrolled as a control in a pregnancy study. CDR3 region: CASSLGLEGQETQYF. The CDR3, as DNA: TGTGCCAGCAGCTTAGGTCTGGAGGGGCAAGAGACCCAGTACTTC.